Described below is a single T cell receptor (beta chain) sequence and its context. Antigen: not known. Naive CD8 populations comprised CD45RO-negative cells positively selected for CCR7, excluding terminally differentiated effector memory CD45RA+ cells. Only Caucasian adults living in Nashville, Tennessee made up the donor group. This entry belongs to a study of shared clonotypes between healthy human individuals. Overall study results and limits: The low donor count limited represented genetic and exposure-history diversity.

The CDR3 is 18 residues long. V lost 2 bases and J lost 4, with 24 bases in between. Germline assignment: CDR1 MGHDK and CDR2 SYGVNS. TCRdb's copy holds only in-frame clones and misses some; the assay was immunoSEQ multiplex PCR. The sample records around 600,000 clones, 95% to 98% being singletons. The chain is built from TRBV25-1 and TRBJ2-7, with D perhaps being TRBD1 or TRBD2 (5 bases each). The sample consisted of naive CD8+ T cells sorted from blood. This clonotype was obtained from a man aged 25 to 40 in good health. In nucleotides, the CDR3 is TGTGCCAGCAGTGAAGGGGGAACTAGTCGCTTTAGGACGTACGAGCAGTACTTC. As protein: CASSEGGTSRFRTYEQYF.